A single sample is the source of the 30 T cell receptor beta chains below, sequenced in a study of human T cells and chemical hapten exposure. As to time point: pre-sensitization, week 0. Sample treatment: therapeutic diphenylcyclopropenone sensitization with weekly scalp DPC. Via MiXCR, TCRdb re-called the RACE reads, giving one row per CDR3 protein. The table lists 95,000 to 150,000 distinct CDR3 sequences, about 14% of them singletons. The sample was whole blood, taken in connection with sensitization to the hapten diphenylcyclopropenone (DPC). The receptors stem from a woman aged 18-30 years with alopecia areata. Some clones in this sample may be carry-over from other donors' samples.

Only a few counts were recorded for this clonotype. This chain connects TRBV12-3 or TRBV12-4 to TRBJ2-7; no reliable D call. With 6 bases removed from V and 5 bases from J, the gap between germline ends came to 17 bases. CDR3 length equals 14 residues. Written as DNA, the CDR3 is TGTGCCAGCAGCCGCCGGGCCACTCAGAACGAGCAGTACTTC. Its translation is CASSRRATQNEQYF.

This clonotype was seen only a few times. V usage is TRBV6-5 and J usage is TRBJ2-3; D tentatively fits TRBD1 or TRBD2 (5 bases each). The CDR3 is 15 amino acids. From germline, CDR1 is MNHEY and CDR2 SVGAGI. Trimming left V 6 bases short and J 2 bases short, with 15 bases between. CDR3 in amino acids: CASRGRGEVTDTQYF. The CDR3 DNA reads TGTGCCAGCAGAGGTCGGGGCGAGGTCACAGATACGCAGTATTTT.

The chain has TRBV6-2 or TRBV6-3 and TRBJ2-1, with D unclear. CDR1 is MNHEY and CDR2 is SVGEGT in the germline V gene. Trimming stripped 2 bases from V and 8 bases from J, with 7 bases between. The CDR3 contains 12 residues. CDR3 in DNA: TGTGCCAGCAGTTACGTCGTTCATGAGCAGTTCTTC. This translates into CASSYVVHEQFF.

This clonotype was counted a few times. V usage is TRBV30 and J usage is TRBJ1-2, with 9 bases aligning to TRBD1. Germline V gene sequence: CDR1 GTSNPN, CDR2 SVGIG (reference sequence). V lost 2 bases to trimming and J lost 6 bases; unmatched junction nucleotides: 10. This CDR3 spans 15 amino acids. CDR3 in amino acids: CAWSQATGGADGYTF. The CDR3 bases are TGTGCCTGGAGTCAAGCTACAGGGGGCGCGGATGGCTACACCTTC.

In this sample, this clonotype turned up many times. The chain employs TRBV6-2 or TRBV6-3 and TRBJ2-7; 7 bases are shared with TRBD1. Germline CDR1 and CDR2: MNHEY and SVGEGT. This CDR3 spans 15 amino acids. Trimming cost V 5 bases and J 2 bases; bases outside gene matches: 9. CDR3 amino acids: CASSDRQGGTYEQYF. The CDR3, as DNA: TGTGCCAGCAGTGACCGACAAGGGGGCACCTACGAGCAGTACTTC.

Many counts were recorded for this clonotype. The chain uses TRBV20-1 and TRBJ1-1; 7 bases are a match to TRBD1. CDR1 and CDR2 from the germline V gene are DFQATT and SNEGSKA (reference sequence). The CDR3 length is 11 residues. Trimming took 7 bases from V and 6 from J; bases not matched to a gene: 5. The CDR3 coding sequence is TGCAGTGTCCGACAGGGTTCTGAAGCTTTCTTT. Protein sequence: CSVRQGSEAFF.

This clonotype came up a few times. The V and J genes are TRBV6-5 and TRBJ1-2, with D perhaps TRBD1 (6 bases). Deletions cut 7 bases from V and 3 bases from J, with 9 bases between. Germline V lookup: CDR1 MNHEY, CDR2 SVGAGI. There are 12 residues in the CDR3. The CDR3 protein is CASTKGDYGYTF. The CDR3 DNA is TGTGCCAGCACGAAGGGGGACTATGGCTACACCTTC.

The V gene is TRBV6-5, the J gene TRBJ2-5; possible D gene TRBD1, 6 bases. V lost 0 bases and J 2 bases, leaving 10 bases between the germline ends. From germline, CDR1 is MNHEY and CDR2 SVGAGI. The CDR3 loop spans 15 amino acids. This CDR3 reads CASSYSLGGQETQYF. As DNA, the CDR3 is TGTGCCAGCAGTTACTCACTAGGGGGACAAGAGACCCAGTACTTC.

Many counts were recorded for this clonotype. The CDR3 DNA is TGTGCCAGCAGCCCCCACCTCCTACTAGCGGGAGCAGAGACCCAGTACTTC. Translating gives CASSPHLLLAGAETQYF. The chain uses TRBV11-2 and TRBJ2-5; 11 nucleotides match TRBD2. CDR3 length equals 17 residues. CDR1 is SGHAT and CDR2 is FQNNGV in the germline V gene. J lost 4 bases, V lost 5 bases, and 12 bases had no gene match.

This clonotype was seen repeatedly, ten times or more. The J gene is TRBJ1-1, the V gene TRBV5-5; perhaps TRBD1 as D (6 bases). The V gene's germline CDR1 is SGHKS and CDR2 YYEKEE (reference sequence). The ends were cut back, 3 bases at V and 0 bases at J, with 15 bases in the middle. CDR3 size: 16 residues. The CDR3 here is CASSSGHLRMNTEAFF. CDR3 nucleotide sequence: TGTGCCAGCAGCTCGGGACATCTGAGAATGAACACTGAAGCTTTCTTT.

This chain connects TRBV4-1 to TRBJ1-5; D remains ambiguous. Germline CDR1 reads MGHRA; CDR2 reads YSYEKL. Trimming left V 4 bases short and J 11 bases short, with 24 bases between. This CDR3 is built from 16 residues. The CDR3 sequence: CASSPDSSTRWSTQHF. CDR3 nucleotide sequence: TGCGCCAGCAGCCCCGACTCCAGCACCCGTTGGTCGACCCAGCATTTT.

This clonotype has a count of ten or more. J is TRBJ1-6 and V is TRBV11-2, with 7 bases identical to TRBD1. V was clipped by 1 base and J by 7 bases; unmatched bases: 4. This CDR3 has 15 residues. The germline CDR1 and CDR2 sequences are SGHAT and FQNNGV. The CDR3 loop is CASSLGQGANSPLHF. The CDR3 DNA reads as TGTGCCAGCAGCTTAGGACAGGGCGCAAATTCACCCCTCCACTTT.

Many counts were recorded for this clonotype. V gene TRBV6-2 or TRBV6-3 combines with J gene TRBJ2-7; 7 nucleotides match TRBD1. Unmatched junction bases numbered 5, after V lost 2 bases and J lost 7 bases. This CDR3 region has 13 residues. Looked up from germline, CDR1 is MNHEY and CDR2 is SVGEGT. The CDR3 bases are TGTGCCAGCAGTTACGGACAGGTCGAGGAGCAGTACTTC. This translates into CASSYGQVEEQYF.

V is TRBV4-2 and J is TRBJ1-1; unclear D gene. CDR1 and CDR2 from the germline V gene are LGHNA and YNFKEQ. The V end lost 1 base, the J end lost 5 bases, and 11 bases lay between the germline ends. The CDR3 is made up of 14 amino acids. The CDR3 loop reads CASSQGRPGTEAFF. The CDR3 DNA is TGTGCCAGCAGCCAAGGACGGCCTGGAACTGAAGCTTTCTTT.

The chain combines TRBV7-2 with TRBJ2-7; D possibly corresponds to TRBD2 (6 bases). This CDR3 region has 14 residues. Germline CDR1 reads SGHTA; CDR2 reads FQGNSA. V shed 5 bases and J shed 4 bases, with 15 bases lying between them. The chain's CDR3 is CASSARRGGYEQYF. The CDR3 DNA sequence: TGTGCCAGCAGCGCCCGGCGGGGTGGGTACGAGCAGTACTTC.

This clonotype was counted only a few times. V usage is TRBV29-1 and J usage is TRBJ2-1, with 9 bases aligning to TRBD2. V lost 6 bases, J lost 7 bases, and 10 bases stayed unmatched. Germline CDR1 reads SQVTM; CDR2 reads ANQGSEA. This CDR3 is built from 14 residues. This CDR3 reads CSVSLGLAGNEQFF. CDR3 bases: TGCAGCGTCTCCCTGGGACTAGCAGGAAATGAGCAGTTCTTC.

This clonotype was seen a handful of times. J is TRBJ2-3 and V is TRBV7-2, with a possible D match to TRBD2 (5 bases). The CDR3 runs to 16 residues. Between the trimmed V and J ends, which lost 5 bases and 4 bases, there was a span of 19 bases. CDR1 is SGHTA, CDR2 FQGNSA, per germline. CDR3 region: CASSPSSSLAADTQYF. CDR3 sequence (DNA): TGTGCCAGCAGCCCTAGCTCCTCTTTGGCGGCAGATACGCAGTATTTT.

V and J are TRBV29-1 and TRBJ2-7, with 11 bases matching TRBD2. The trim removed 1 base at V and 3 bases at J, leaving 2 bases unmatched. The CDR3 consists of 14 residues. Germline CDR1 reads SQVTM; CDR2 reads ANQGSEA. This CDR3 reads CSVEGGTSGYEQYF. The CDR3 nucleotides are TGCAGCGTTGAAGGGGGGACTAGCGGCTACGAGCAGTACTTC.

This clonotype showed up just a few times. The chain uses TRBV20-1 and TRBJ1-6; 10 bases fit TRBD1. J gave up 9 bases and V 6 bases, and 5 bases lay outside the gene matches. This CDR3 spans 13 amino acids. Germline CDR1 reads DFQATT; CDR2 reads SNEGSKA (reference sequence). In nucleotides, the CDR3 is TGCAGTGCCCCGGGACAGGGGCTTTCACCCCTCCACTTT. Translated: CSAPGQGLSPLHF.

The chain employs TRBV7-2 and TRBJ1-2; 9 nucleotides align to TRBD1. The germline gives CDR1 SGHTA, CDR2 FQGNSA. Trimming at V came to 0 bases and at J to 0 bases, leaving 5 bases not matched to a gene. The CDR3 has 17 amino acids. Written as DNA, the CDR3 is TGTGCCAGCAGCTTAGCCGGGACAGGGCAAACTAACTATGGCTACACCTTC. It is translated as CASSLAGTGQTNYGYTF.

This clonotype was counted at least ten times. The V gene is TRBV20-1, the J gene TRBJ2-3; 8 nucleotides line up with TRBD2. Germline trimming cut 1 base from V and 6 bases from J; bases unmatched to any gene: 12. CDR1 DFQATT and CDR2 SNEGSKA come from the germline V gene (reference sequence). This CDR3 has 16 amino acids. The CDR3 DNA reads TGCAGTGCTAGAGGCCCCCTGGAGATAGCGGGGGATACGCAGTATTTT. Residues: CSARGPLEIAGDTQYF.

This clonotype was found many times. V is TRBV20-1 and J is TRBJ2-3; D may be TRBD2 (5 bases). Per germline, CDR1 DFQATT and CDR2 SNEGSKA (reference sequence). V was cut by 2 bases and J by 0 bases, with 9 bases left in between. The CDR3 has 14 amino acids. CDR3 protein: CSARRGASTDTQYF. In DNA, the CDR3 is TGCAGTGCTAGACGGGGAGCAAGCACAGATACGCAGTATTTT.

This clonotype was found a few times. The chain carries TRBV18 and TRBJ1-1; the match to TRBD1 covers 10 bases. The length of the CDR3 is 15 residues. V trimming: 4 bases; J trimming: 2 bases; junction bases outside the gene matches: 4. The germline V gene has CDR1 KGHSH and CDR2 LQKENI. CDR3 amino acids: CASSRQGAGNTEAFF. CDR3 nucleotide sequence: TGTGCCAGCTCACGACAGGGGGCGGGAAACACTGAAGCTTTCTTT.

This chain uses TRBV7-9 with TRBJ2-3; 7 nucleotides line up with TRBD2. Germline V gene data show CDR1 as SEHNR and CDR2 as FQNEAQ (reference sequence). J gave up 2 bases and V 5 bases, and 7 bases lay outside the gene matches. The CDR3 extends over 15 amino acids. Here the CDR3 DNA reads TGTGCCAGCAGCCCCCCAGCGGGGATCACAGATACGCAGTATTTT. Its protein is CASSPPAGITDTQYF. Full variable domain (outside the CDR3, taken from reference TRBV7-9 and TRBJ2-3): DTGVSQNPRHKITKRGQNVTFRCDPISEHNRLYWYRQTLGQGPEFLTYFQNEAQLEKSRLLSDRFSAERPKGSFSTLEIQRTEQGDSAMYLCASSPPAGITDTQYFGPGTRLTVL.

This clonotype is a singleton in its sample. The chain is built from TRBV2 and TRBJ2-7; weak D call: TRBD1 (6 bases). In germline, CDR1 is SNHLY, CDR2 FYNNEI. CDR3 size: 16 residues. Deletions cut 3 bases from V and 0 bases from J, with 15 bases between. The CDR3 DNA follows: TGTGCCAGCAGTGACCGCAGGGGCCTAAGCTCCTACGAGCAGTACTTC. Its translation is CASSDRRGLSSYEQYF.

This clonotype has more than one count but fewer than ten. The chain uses TRBV27 and TRBJ2-1; D gene unclear. V was clipped by 7 bases and J by 7 bases, with 14 bases between them. The length of the CDR3 is 13 residues. The germline V gene encodes CDR1 MNHEY and CDR2 SMNVEV (reference sequence). The CDR3 reads CASKLGSANEQFF. The CDR3 DNA reads TGTGCCAGCAAGTTAGGGTCCGCGAATGAGCAGTTCTTC.

This clonotype was found many times. The chain joins TRBV6-6 to TRBJ1-4; D is uncertain. The length of the CDR3 is 15 residues. Germline lookup yields CDR1 MNHNY and CDR2 SVGAGI (reference sequence). V was pared by 2 bases and J by 4 bases, with 11 bases between. CDR3 DNA sequence: TGTGCCAGCAGTTACGTCCCAGGCGGTAATGAAAAACTGTTTTTT. It encodes CASSYVPGGNEKLFF.

This clonotype has more than one count but fewer than ten. The rearrangement uses TRBV19 and TRBJ2-7; 9 bases align to TRBD1. Germline trimming cut 2 bases from V and 3 bases from J; bases unmatched to any gene: 2. The CDR3 is 14 amino acids. Germline CDR1 LNHDA, CDR2 SQIVND (reference sequence). DNA of the CDR3: TGTGCCAGTAGTATAAGGGACAGGGTCTACGAGCAGTACTTC. Its translation: CASSIRDRVYEQYF.

This sequence joins TRBV18 and TRBJ1-5, with TRBD1 as a possible D gene (6 bases). The CDR3 runs to 14 residues. With 5 bases removed from V and 7 bases from J, the gap between germline ends came to 15 bases. Germline V gives CDR1 KGHSH, CDR2 LQKENI. The CDR3 here is CASSFNRAKQPQHF. The CDR3 DNA sequence: TGTGCCAGCTCATTTAACAGGGCGAAGCAGCCCCAGCATTTT.

The V and J genes are TRBV27 and TRBJ2-3, with a possible D match to TRBD1 (5 bases). Deletions cut 9 bases from V and 2 bases from J, with 12 bases between. CDR1 and CDR2 (germline): MNHEY, SMNVEV (reference sequence). The CDR3 sequence is 13 residues long. The CDR3 DNA reads as TGTGCCAGTCGAGACAGAGTCACAGATACGCAGTATTTT. Protein: CASRDRVTDTQYF.